This is a list of T cell receptor beta chains from one sample in a study of CD8 T cells in Susac syndrome. TCRdb passed the immunoSEQ multiplex PCR reads through MiXCR, listing each CDR3 protein once. The table lists about 190,000 distinct CDR3 sequences, 90% to 97% of them singletons. Sequencing was performed on CD4+ T cells from PBMCs. The receptors come from a human donor with Susac syndrome. Both conserved end residues are part of each CDR3. D genes are given only for firm matches. Some rows mark clone size as missing; the rest say once, few, many or name a class of expanded clone.

V,D,size,J,DNA,CDR3
TRBV11-3,TRBD1,NA,TRBJ2-5,TGTGCCAGCAGCCCAGGGACAGGGGTAGAGACCCAGTACTTC,CASSPGTGVETQYF
TRBV15,NA,NA,TRBJ2-7,TGTGCCACCAGCAGAGATTTCCGGGGCAGCTACGAGCAGTACTTC,CATSRDFRGSYEQYF
TRBV5-1,TRBD1,NA,TRBJ2-5,TGCGCCAGCAGCGGGACAGTAAAGCAAGAGACCCAGTACTTC,CASSGTVKQETQYF
TRBV2,NA,NA,TRBJ2-5,TGTGCCAGCAGGATGCAGGGTAGTTGGGAGACCCAGTACTTC,CASRMQGSWETQYF
TRBV18,NA,NA,TRBJ2-5,TGTGCCAGCTCACCATTGAAGGGAGGATTCCAAGAGACCCAGTACTTC,CASSPLKGGFQETQYF
TRBV5-1,NA,NA,TRBJ2-5,TGCGCCAGCAGCTTGGAGGTCGAAGAGACCCAGTACTTC,CASSLEVEETQYF
TRBV9,NA,NA,TRBJ2-2,TGTGCCAGCAGCGTAGGAACACCCTACACCGGGGAGCTGTTTTTT,CASSVGTPYTGELFF
TRBV7-6,NA,NA,TRBJ1-5,TGTGCCAGCAGCTTAGCGGTCCGGGACATAGTCAATCAGCCCCAGCATTTT,CASSLAVRDIVNQPQHF
TRBV2,NA,NA,TRBJ1-2,TGTGCCAGCAGTGAAGAGCGGGGCGCCTATGGCTACACCTTC,CASSEERGAYGYTF
TRBV9,NA,NA,TRBJ1-2,TGTGCCAGCAGCGCCGGGACGCGGCGTAACTATGGCTACACCTTC,CASSAGTRRNYGYTF
TRBV30,NA,NA,TRBJ2-3,TGTGCCTGGAGTGAACAGGCAGTCATGTATTTT,CAWSEQAVMYF
TRBV18,NA,once,TRBJ1-1,TGTGCCAGCAGAATCCAGGGTGACACTGAAGCTTTCTTT,CASRIQGDTEAFF
TRBV7-9,NA,NA,TRBJ1-2,TGTGCCAGCAGCCCAGACCCCCCCAACTATGGCTACACCTTC,CASSPDPPNYGYTF
TRBV30,NA,once,TRBJ1-2,TGTGCCTGGAGTGTGGCGGGCGACCCGACAGGCTACACCTTC,CAWSVAGDPTGYTF
TRBV30,TRBD2,NA,TRBJ2-3,TGTGCCTGGAGTAAGGTTTGGGCTAGCGGGGGGGCCAGGTCAAGGTCCGATACGCAGTATTTT,CAWSKVWASGGARSRSDTQYF
TRBV12-3/TRBV12-4,NA,NA,TRBJ1-2,TGTGCCAGCAGTTTTAGCATGGGACTAGCTAACTATGGCTACACCTTC,CASSFSMGLANYGYTF
TRBV10-3,NA,NA,TRBJ1-6,TGTGCCATCGGGGCGGGGGCGGATAATTCACCCCTCCACTTT,CAIGAGADNSPLHF
TRBV30,NA,once,TRBJ2-5,TGTGCCTGGGGACTCACCAGAGAGACCCAGTACTTC,CAWGLTRETQYF
TRBV6-5,TRBD1,NA,TRBJ2-5,TGTGCCAGCAGTTCGTTCCAGGGGGCCCAAGAGACCCAGTACTTC,CASSSFQGAQETQYF
TRBV6-2/TRBV6-3,NA,NA,TRBJ1-2,TGTGCCAGCAGTATCGGACTCAAGGACTATGGCTACACCTTC,CASSIGLKDYGYTF
TRBV4-3,NA,NA,TRBJ2-7,TGCGCCAGCAGCCAAGATAGAGAGACCAACAAGTACTTC,CASSQDRETNKYF
TRBV12-5,TRBD1,NA,TRBJ1-1,TGTGCTAGTGGTTCCCAGGGGGGGCTGACCCCGAACACTGAAGCTTTCTTT,CASGSQGGLTPNTEAFF
TRBV9,NA,NA,TRBJ2-1,TGTGCCAGCAGCGGACTCCCCAACAATGAGCAGTTCTTC,CASSGLPNNEQFF
TRBV7-9,NA,NA,TRBJ2-2,TGTGCCAGCAGCTTAGCGGGGAGGACCGGGGAGCTGTTTTTT,CASSLAGRTGELFF
TRBV11-1,NA,NA,TRBJ1-2,TGTGCCAGCAGCCCAGGACAATTCAACTATGGCTACACCTTC,CASSPGQFNYGYTF
TRBV2,NA,NA,TRBJ2-3,TGTGCCAGCAGCCCCGAGAGAGGCGATACGCAGTATTTT,CASSPERGDTQYF
TRBV2,NA,NA,TRBJ2-2,TGTGCCAGCAGTGTAGGGGGGGCGCGGACCGGGGAGCTGTTTTTT,CASSVGGARTGELFF
TRBV19,TRBD1,once,TRBJ2-3,TGTGCCAGCAAGACAGGGGAAGTGGCAGATACGCAGTATTTT,CASKTGEVADTQYF
TRBV7-2,TRBD1,NA,TRBJ2-3,TGTGCCAGCAGCTTACCCCGGACAGGGGGCGTGGATACGCAGTATTTT,CASSLPRTGGVDTQYF
TRBV6-5,TRBD2,NA,TRBJ2-1,TGTGCCAGCAGTTCCCCTGGACTAGCGGGTTCTAGCTCCTACAATGAGCAGTTCTTC,CASSSPGLAGSSSYNEQFF
TRBV30,NA,once,TRBJ1-2,TGTGCCTGGAGTGGCCCTCTCCAAGACACCTTC,CAWSGPLQDTF
TRBV20-1,TRBD2,NA,TRBJ2-4,TGCAGTCCCCGACTAGCGGGCGCCAAAAACATTCAGTACTTC,CSPRLAGAKNIQYF
TRBV9,NA,NA,TRBJ1-2,TGTGCCAGCACGGGAGACCTTAACTATGGCTACACCTTC,CASTGDLNYGYTF
TRBV28,TRBD1,once,TRBJ1-2,TGTGCCATCCAGCACAGGGGGCGCTGGGACTATGGCTACACCTTC,CAIQHRGRWDYGYTF
TRBV20-1,NA,NA,TRBJ2-6,TGCAGTGCTAACCACGGCTCTGGGGCCAACGTCCTGACTTTC,CSANHGSGANVLTF
TRBV25-1,NA,NA,TRBJ2-6,TGTGCCAGCAGTGACTCCGGGATTAGAAACTCTGGGGCCAACGTCCTGACTTTC,CASSDSGIRNSGANVLTF
TRBV4-3,TRBD1,NA,TRBJ1-2,TGCGCCAGCAGCCACGCACGGACAGGGCCGGACTATGGCTACACCTTC,CASSHARTGPDYGYTF
TRBV12-5,TRBD2,NA,TRBJ2-1,TGTGCTAGTTTTGGCCCCCGGACTAGCGGGGTAAATGAGCAGTTCTTC,CASFGPRTSGVNEQFF
TRBV12-3/TRBV12-4,NA,NA,TRBJ1-2,TGTGCCAGCAGTCACCTAGGGGGGGCGGATGGCTACACCTTC,CASSHLGGADGYTF
TRBV5-1,NA,NA,TRBJ2-2,TGCGCCAGCAAGGCCTCGGACACCGGGGAGCTGTTTTTT,CASKASDTGELFF
TRBV3-1,NA,NA,TRBJ2-1,TGTGCCAGCAGCCCCCGGATAGGTGAGCAGTTCTTC,CASSPRIGEQFF
TRBV11-2,NA,few,TRBJ1-3,TGTGCCAGCAGCAAGGCTTCGCCAAGCTCTGGAAACACCATATATTTT,CASSKASPSSGNTIYF
TRBV29-1,NA,NA,TRBJ2-3,TGCAGCGCCGCCGGCAGGTCTAGCACAGATACGCAGTATTTT,CSAAGRSSTDTQYF
TRBV29-1,NA,once,TRBJ1-5,TGCAGCGTTGAAGTTGGAGGGTCCAATCAGCCCCAGCATTTT,CSVEVGGSNQPQHF
TRBV24-1,NA,NA,TRBJ2-5,TGTGCCACCAGTGATTTGTCGGAGACCCAGTACTTC,CATSDLSETQYF
TRBV3-1,TRBD1,NA,TRBJ1-5,TGTGCCAGCAGCTCGCAGGGGGCTAGTCAGCCCCAGCATTTT,CASSSQGASQPQHF
TRBV6-1,NA,NA,TRBJ2-3,TGTGCCAGCAGTCGGCCCTCCGGGACCCCTAGCACAGATACGCAGTATTTT,CASSRPSGTPSTDTQYF
TRBV14,NA,NA,TRBJ1-6,TGTGCCAGCAGCCAAGAAGCAGGGGTCTCACCCCTCCACTTT,CASSQEAGVSPLHF
TRBV30,NA,NA,TRBJ2-2,TGTGCCTGGAGTGTATCAGGGCCCGGGGAGCTGTTTTTT,CAWSVSGPGELFF
TRBV30,NA,NA,TRBJ2-1,TGTGCCTGGAGTGTACTTACGGGGGTTTCGGGTCGGGATGAGCAGTTCTTC,CAWSVLTGVSGRDEQFF
TRBV12-3/TRBV12-4,TRBD2,NA,TRBJ2-5,TGTGCCAGCACTAAGGGACTAGTACAAGAGACCCAGTACTTC,CASTKGLVQETQYF
TRBV12-5,TRBD2,NA,TRBJ2-1,TGTGCTAGTGGACCTAGCGGGGGGTCCTACAATGAGCAGTTCTTC,CASGPSGGSYNEQFF
TRBV19,NA,NA,TRBJ2-7,TGTGCCAGTAGTATTCTCCAGGGAGGATACGAGCAGTACTTC,CASSILQGGYEQYF
TRBV11-2,TRBD1,few,TRBJ2-7,TGTGCCAGCAGCTTAGGGACAGGAGGTGCACCCGAGCAGTACTTC,CASSLGTGGAPEQYF
TRBV12-5,TRBD2,NA,TRBJ2-1,TGTGCTAGTGGAACCGGACTAGCGGGGGCGATTGAGCAGTTCTTC,CASGTGLAGAIEQFF
TRBV5-6,TRBD1,NA,TRBJ1-2,TGTGCCAGCAGTAAAGTCCGGAGGACAGGGAGCGGCTACACCTTC,CASSKVRRTGSGYTF
TRBV3-1,TRBD2,NA,TRBJ2-1,TGTGCCAGCAGCCCGACTATCTCGCGGGGGGCCAATGAGCAGTTCTTC,CASSPTISRGANEQFF